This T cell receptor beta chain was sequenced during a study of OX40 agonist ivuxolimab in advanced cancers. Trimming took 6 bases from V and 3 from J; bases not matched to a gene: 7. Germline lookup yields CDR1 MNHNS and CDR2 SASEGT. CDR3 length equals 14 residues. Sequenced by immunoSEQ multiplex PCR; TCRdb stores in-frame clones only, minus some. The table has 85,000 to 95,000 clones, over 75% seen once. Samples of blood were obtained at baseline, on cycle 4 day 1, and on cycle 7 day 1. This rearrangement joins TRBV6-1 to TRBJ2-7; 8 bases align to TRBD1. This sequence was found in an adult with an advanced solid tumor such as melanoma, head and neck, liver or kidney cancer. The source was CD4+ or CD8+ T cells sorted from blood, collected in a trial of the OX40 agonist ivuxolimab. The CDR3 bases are TGTGCCAGCAGACCAGGGGGCATACACTACGAGCAGTACTTC. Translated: CASRPGGIHYEQYF.